A selection of T cell receptor beta chains follows, all from one sample in a study of T cell changes during pregnancy in multiple sclerosis. The data were produced by immunoSEQ multiplex PCR, yet TCRdb's version contains in-frame clones alone and is incomplete. This sample has 40,000 to 60,000 clones, with approximately 90% found just once. Sample: CD4+ T cells from peripheral blood mononuclear cells, taken after pregnancy. The receptors were sampled from a female donor with multiple sclerosis, enrolled in a pregnancy study. Each CDR3 is given with its conserved first and last residue. Each record gives: J gene, clone size, V gene, D gene, CDR3 DNA, CDR3 protein. A D gene is named only where the DNA matches it firmly. For some rows the clone size is stated as once, few or many, or as a class when expanded; others skip it.

TRBJ2-7,.,TRBV10-3,.,TGTGCCATCAGTGGGGTTTGGGGCCCCGAGCAGTACTTC,CAISGVWGPEQYF
TRBJ2-1,few,TRBV28,TRBD2,TGTGCCAGCAGTTTATTCGGGACTAGGACCCAGCAAGGTGAGCAGTTCTTC,CASSLFGTRTQQGEQFF
TRBJ2-3,.,TRBV21-1,.,TGTGCCAGCAGCAAAGGGCATCCGGGACAGGGGTTCAGAGATACGCAGTATTTT,CASSKGHPGQGFRDTQYF
TRBJ2-6,once,TRBV28,.,TGTGCCAGCACCAAACCGAGGCTACCTGGGGCCAACGTCCTGACTTTC,CASTKPRLPGANVLTF
TRBJ1-4,.,TRBV9,TRBD1,TGTGCCAGCAGCCTAACCGGGACAGTAAATGAAAAACTGTTTTTT,CASSLTGTVNEKLFF
TRBJ2-7,.,TRBV11-2,TRBD2,TGTGCCAGCAGCCCCAGGACTAGCGGGGAGAGATACGAGCAGTACTTC,CASSPRTSGERYEQYF
TRBJ2-2,.,TRBV27,.,TGTGCCAGCAGTTTAGTGGCTAGCCGGGTCACCGGGGAGCTGTTTTTT,CASSLVASRVTGELFF
TRBJ2-7,.,TRBV4-1,.,TGCGCCAGCAGCCAAGATCTTGTGACTGTACCCTACGAGCAGTACTTC,CASSQDLVTVPYEQYF
TRBJ2-1,.,TRBV30,.,TGTGCCTGGAGTTTGTCGACTGGCCAGTTCTTC,CAWSLSTGQFF
TRBJ2-5,.,TRBV9,.,TGTGCCAGCAGCGTAGAACCGGAGGACGTGACCCAGTACTTC,CASSVEPEDVTQYF
TRBJ2-7,.,TRBV18,TRBD1,TGTGCCAGCTCACAGGTATCCGGGACAGGGGACGAGCAGTACTTC,CASSQVSGTGDEQYF
TRBJ2-7,.,TRBV6-5,.,TGTGCCACAAGACAGGCCCGCTACGAGCAGTACTTC,CATRQARYEQYF
TRBJ1-5,.,TRBV4-3,.,TGCGCCAGCAGCCAAGAGGCCAGGGGCAATCAGCCCCAGCATTTT,CASSQEARGNQPQHF
TRBJ1-2,.,TRBV21-1,.,TGTGCCAGCAGCAGCCACGACAGGGGCGGCTACACCTTC,CASSSHDRGGYTF
TRBJ2-7,.,TRBV18,.,TGTGCCAGCTCACCGTCACAGGGTTCCGAGCAGTACTTC,CASSPSQGSEQYF
TRBJ2-1,.,TRBV7-3,TRBD2,TGTGCCAGCAGCTTAGAGGGCCTAGCGGGGGGGCCCATCGAGCAGTTCTTC,CASSLEGLAGGPIEQFF
TRBJ1-1,.,TRBV6-5,.,TGTGCCAGCAGTTACTCGAGGAACACTGAAGCTTTCTTT,CASSYSRNTEAFF
TRBJ1-1,.,TRBV6-9,.,TGTGCCAGCAGTTATCCCAGGGCGAACACTGAAGCTTTCTTT,CASSYPRANTEAFF
TRBJ2-7,.,TRBV20-1,.,TGCAGTGCTAGCTCGCAGTACGAGCAGTACTTC,CSASSQYEQYF
TRBJ1-1,few,TRBV4-3,.,TGCGCCAGCAGCCAAGGGAAAGGGGTGAACACTGAAGCTTTCTTT,CASSQGKGVNTEAFF
TRBJ2-5,.,TRBV5-4,.,TGTGCCAGCAGCTTGGACCAGGGGTACCAAGAGACCCAGTACTTC,CASSLDQGYQETQYF
TRBJ1-5,.,TRBV7-2,.,TGTGCCAGCAGCATCGGGGGGCCTCAGCCCCAGCATTTT,CASSIGGPQPQHF
TRBJ2-7,.,TRBV6-5,TRBD2,TGTGCCACCCAGCGACTAGCGGTACCCTACGAGCAGTACTTC,CATQRLAVPYEQYF
TRBJ2-1,once,TRBV19,TRBD1,TGTGCCAGTAGCCGTGACAGGGCGTCCTACAATGAGCAGTTCTTC,CASSRDRASYNEQFF
TRBJ2-7,once,TRBV6-1,TRBD2,TGTGCCAGCAGAATACTAGCGGGGTCCTCCTACGAGCAGTACTTC,CASRILAGSSYEQYF
TRBJ2-3,.,TRBV29-1,TRBD1,TGCAGCGTTCTAACAGGGGACCACTACACAGATACGCAGTATTTT,CSVLTGDHYTDTQYF
TRBJ2-4,.,TRBV11-3,TRBD1,TGTGCCAGCACCCTGACAGGGGCCGCCAAAAACATTCAGTACTTC,CASTLTGAAKNIQYF